In this sample, the clone carrying this TCR beta chain turned up many times. No antigen is known for it. The sample comes from a study of blood T cells in healthy people across ages. There were at least 6 micrograms of total RNA extracted from every sample. Between the trimmed V and J ends, which lost 3 bases and 5 bases, there was a span of 13 bases. There are 14 residues in the CDR3. Germline CDR1 is SGHRS and CDR2 is YFSETQ. Alongside a J-beta primer mix, a sample-barcoded 5' primer served in a second PCR lasting about 6 to 12 cycles. TCRdb recomputed calls from the 5' RACE reads with MiXCR, one row per CDR3 protein. This table holds about 1.7 million distinct CDR3 sequences, about 30% found once. Broader study findings: Both naive CD4+ cell counts and diversity were greater in long-lived donors than in aged donors.

The chain couples TRBV5-1 to TRBJ2-3, with D possibly being TRBD2 (6 bases). Material for sequencing was blood. This clonotype originated in a woman aged 30 to 39 in good health. The CDR3 DNA follows: TGCGCCAGCAGCTATGCGGGGAGTGGAGATACGCAGTATTTT. Protein sequence: CASSYAGSGDTQYF.